This T cell receptor beta chain is drawn from a study of blood T cell repertoires in COVID-19. This clone came up a few times. TCRdb's table, derived via immunoSEQ multiplex PCR, lists solely in-frame clones and lacks some. The data show about 170,000 clones, around 88% seen once. The source is a woman between 70 and 85 years old who had recovered from COVID-19. The specimen sequenced was peripheral blood.

In nucleotides, the CDR3 is TGTGCCAGCAGTGAACAGGGTTGGGGTTATGGCTACACCTTC. This encodes CASSEQGWGYGYTF. The chain couples TRBV6-4 to TRBJ1-2, with D possibly being TRBD1 (6 bases). Germline lookup yields CDR1 MRHNA and CDR2 SNTAGT. Trimming cost V 3 bases and J 5 bases, with 13 bases left between them. There are 14 residues in the CDR3.